The 24 T cell receptor beta chains listed next were all sequenced from one sample in a study of blood T cell repertoires in COVID-19. Clones were sequenced by immunoSEQ multiplex PCR, and TCRdb holds only the in-frame ones, with some missing. This table has 52,000 or so clones, 90% appearing once. The sample was peripheral blood. The receptors come from a man aged 45-60 years with acute or convalescent COVID-19.

The chain uses TRBV6-5 and TRBJ1-2; 7 nucleotides match TRBD1. V was pared by 2 bases and J by 3 bases, with 3 bases of the junction left unmatched. The CDR3 sequence is 14 residues long. In germline, CDR1 is MNHEY, CDR2 SVGAGI. The CDR3 loop is CASSYKGQHYGYTF. CDR3 in DNA: TGTGCCAGCAGTTACAAGGGACAGCACTATGGCTACACCTTC.

The J gene is TRBJ2-2, the V gene TRBV11-3, with 13 positions matching TRBD2. Germline-derived CDR1 and CDR2 are SGHNT and YENEEA. The V gene end was trimmed by 4 bases and the J gene end by 5 bases; junction bases not matched to a gene: 10. The CDR3 is 18 residues long. Written as DNA, the CDR3 is TGTGCCAGCAGCTCAACCCGGACTAGCGGGAGTCTGACCGGGGAGCTGTTTTTT. It encodes CASSSTRTSGSLTGELFF.

This rearrangement joins TRBV10-3 to TRBJ1-1, with 11 bases that match TRBD1. The CDR3 runs to 15 residues. Germline CDR1 reads ENHRY; CDR2 reads SYGVKD. The ends lost 5 bases at V and 3 bases at J; junction bases unmatched: 5. CDR3 bases: TGTGCCATCAGTCCCGGACAGGGGGCTGACACTGAAGCTTTCTTT. It encodes CAISPGQGADTEAFF.

This clone appeared a single time. The rearrangement links TRBV5-1 to TRBJ2-2, with 7 bases matching TRBD2. CDR1 SGHRS and CDR2 YFSETQ come from the germline V gene. Trimming at V came to 1 base and at J to 5 bases, leaving 5 bases not matched to a gene. The CDR3 is 15 amino acids. The CDR3, as DNA: TGCGCCAGCAGCTTGCCGGGAGGTGGGACCGGGGAGCTGTTTTTT. This encodes CASSLPGGGTGELFF.

The V call is TRBV19, the J call TRBJ2-1; 11 bases line up with TRBD1. The J segment lost 9 bases and the V segment lost 3 bases, leaving 10 bases of the junction unmatched. Germline assignment: CDR1 LNHDA and CDR2 SQIVND (reference sequence). This CDR3 has 16 residues. CDR3 coding DNA: TGTGCCAGTAGTATGCGGGGGACAGGGGGTCGGGGTGAGCAGTTCTTC. Amino acids: CASSMRGTGGRGEQFF.

The chain combines TRBV5-1 with TRBJ1-1; TRBD1 aligns across 7 bases. The germline V gene has CDR1 SGHRS and CDR2 YFSETQ. CDR3 length equals 16 residues. Losses at the gene ends were 0 bases for V and 1 base for J; bases not matched to a gene: 6. The CDR3 spells CASSLVPRGWNTEAFF. CDR3 sequence (DNA): TGCGCCAGCAGCTTGGTCCCCAGGGGGTGGAACACTGAAGCTTTCTTT.

The chain couples TRBV24-1 to TRBJ2-1; 7 positions match TRBD2. Germline V gives CDR1 KGHDR, CDR2 SFDVKD. After removal of 1 base from V and 4 bases from J, the junction contained 6 bases not matched to a gene. This CDR3 is built from 16 residues. The CDR3 nucleotides read TGTGCCACCAGTGATTTAAGCGGGGAGGGATACAATGAGCAGTTCTTC. It is translated as CATSDLSGEGYNEQFF.

This clone occurred once. V usage is TRBV3-1 (or the pseudogene TRBV3-2) and J usage is TRBJ1-5, with a possible D match to TRBD1 (6 bases). Germline CDR1 LGHDT, CDR2 YNNKEL (reference sequence). This CDR3 has 17 residues. Trimming stripped 0 bases from V and 6 bases from J, with 18 bases between. The CDR3 here is CASSQEGSGRGSQPQHF. CDR3 DNA: TGTGCCAGCAGCCAAGAGGGATCCGGGAGGGGGAGTCAGCCCCAGCATTTT.

The chain uses TRBV14 and TRBJ1-2; weak D call: TRBD1 (6 bases). Trimming took 0 bases from V and 7 from J, leaving 12 bases between them. This CDR3 spans 14 amino acids. The germline gives CDR1 SGHDN, CDR2 FVKESK. DNA for the CDR3: TGTGCCAGCAGCCAAGACACAGGGTTTTCTGGCTACACCTTC. Residues: CASSQDTGFSGYTF.

This clone was detected only a few times. The V call is TRBV4-1, the J call TRBJ2-1, with a tentative D call TRBD2 (5 bases). The CDR3 sequence is 14 residues long. V lost 0 bases to trimming and J lost 5 bases, with 8 bases between them. CDR1 and CDR2 (germline): MGHRA, YSYEKL. CDR3 bases: TGCGCCAGCAGCCAAGACGGAGCGGACAATGAGCAGTTCTTC. Protein sequence: CASSQDGADNEQFF.

The chain joins TRBV30 to TRBJ2-1; D possibly corresponds to TRBD2 (7 bases). The CDR3 length is 18 residues. Germline CDR1 is GTSNPN and CDR2 is SVGIG (reference sequence). Trimming took 7 bases from V and 6 from J, leaving 31 bases between them. The CDR3, as DNA: TGTGCCTCTACAGGGAAGCGGGATCCCGGCAGTCAGAGCAATGAGCAGTTCTTC. Protein: CASTGKRDPGSQSNEQFF.

The rearrangement joins TRBV3-1 (or the pseudogene TRBV3-2) to TRBJ1-2; D remains ambiguous. V dropped 1 base and J dropped 2 bases, with 11 bases sitting between them. CDR3 length: 15 amino acids. CDR1 is LGHDT, CDR2 YNNKEL, per germline (reference sequence). The CDR3 sequence: CASSQVNRKNYGYTF. The CDR3 DNA follows: TGTGCCAGCAGCCAAGTTAACAGAAAGAACTATGGCTACACCTTC.

This clone was observed once. This chain connects TRBV6-1 to TRBJ2-1; possible D gene TRBD2, 6 bases. V was clipped by 4 bases and J by 7 bases, with 14 bases between them. The CDR3 consists of 14 residues. Germline CDR1 MNHNS, CDR2 SASEGT. CDR3 loop: CASSAPGGRNEQFF. The CDR3 DNA follows: TGTGCCAGCAGTGCCCCCGGGGGTCGGAATGAGCAGTTCTTC.

The chain is built from TRBV7-9 and TRBJ1-1; 9 bases agree with TRBD1. The CDR3 contains 13 residues. Germline CDR1 is SEHNR and CDR2 is FQNEAQ (reference sequence). The J segment lost 10 bases and the V segment lost 6 bases, leaving 9 bases of the junction unmatched. CDR3: CASRDGTGLRAFF. CDR3 in DNA: TGTGCCAGCAGGGACGGGACAGGGTTGCGAGCTTTCTTT.

The chain links TRBV24-1 to TRBJ1-2; D is undetermined. V was cut by 8 bases and J by 7 bases, with 22 bases left in between. CDR1 and CDR2 from the germline V gene are KGHDR and SFDVKD. The CDR3 is 15 amino acids. CDR3 sequence: CATTEADLRECGYTF. The CDR3 bases are TGTGCCACCACCGAGGCAGATCTTAGGGAGTGTGGCTACACCTTC.

The chain has TRBV24-1 and TRBJ1-5; unclear D gene. With 4 bases removed from V and 4 bases from J, the gap between germline ends came to 4 bases. Germline values: CDR1 KGHDR, CDR2 SFDVKD. The CDR3 totals 12 residues. CDR3 loop: CATSDQNQPQHF. The CDR3 coding sequence is TGTGCCACCAGTGACCAGAATCAGCCCCAGCATTTT.

The chain is built from TRBV15 and TRBJ2-5; a weak D match, TRBD2 (5 bases). This CDR3 has 14 amino acids. Germline V CDR1 and CDR2: LNHNV, YYDKDF (reference sequence). Trimming removed 3 bases at V and 2 bases at J, with 10 bases between. The CDR3 region is CATSSSPGQETQYF. The CDR3 DNA is TGTGCCACCAGCAGCAGTCCGGGGCAAGAGACCCAGTACTTC. Based on the CDR3 plus reference TRBV15 and TRBJ2-5, the full variable domain is DAMVIQNPRYQVTQFGKPVTLSCSQTLNHNVMYWYQQKSSQAPKLLFHYYDKDFNNEADTPDNFQSRRPNTSFCFLDIRSPGLGDTAMYLCATSSSPGQETQYFGPGTRLLVL.

The chain is built from TRBV30 and TRBJ2-1; no definite D call. The V and J ends lost 0 bases and 7 bases respectively, with 7 bases between them. This CDR3 contains 12 residues. CDR1 and CDR2 from the germline V gene are GTSNPN and SVGIG (reference sequence). CDR3 in amino acids: CAWSVSRNEQFF. The CDR3 DNA sequence: TGTGCCTGGAGTGTGAGTCGGAATGAGCAGTTCTTC.

The V and J genes are TRBV6-6 and TRBJ2-7; TRBD2 matches at 8 bases. The germline gives CDR1 MNHNY, CDR2 SVGAGI (reference sequence). The trim removed 6 bases at V and 4 bases at J, leaving 11 bases unmatched. The CDR3 consists of 15 residues. The CDR3 region is CASSRGSGNVYEQYF. DNA for the CDR3: TGTGCCAGCAGCCGCGGTAGCGGGAACGTGTACGAGCAGTACTTC.

This rearrangement joins TRBV4-3 to TRBJ2-5; D is perhaps TRBD2 (6 bases). The length of the CDR3 is 14 residues. Trimming removed 0 bases from V and 5 bases from J, with 10 bases in between. Germline values: CDR1 LGHNA, CDR2 YSLEER. The CDR3 sequence: CASSQDVGRETQYF. The CDR3 region has the DNA TGCGCCAGCAGCCAAGATGTAGGGAGGGAGACCCAGTACTTC.

This chain links TRBV24-1 with TRBJ2-3; D not certain. Germline assignment: CDR1 KGHDR and CDR2 SFDVKD. The CDR3 totals 14 residues. Trimming took 6 bases from V and 5 from J, leaving 14 bases between them. In DNA, the CDR3 is TGTGCCACCAGTCCATCACAAGCGATAGATACGCAGTATTTT. Its protein is CATSPSQAIDTQYF.

This rearrangement joins TRBV11-2 to TRBJ1-2; tentatively, D is TRBD1 (5 bases). The CDR3 has 14 amino acids. V lost 1 base, J lost 7 bases, and 13 bases lay in between. Germline values: CDR1 SGHAT, CDR2 FQNNGV. Here the CDR3 reads CASSLVTAYGGYTF. DNA for the CDR3: TGTGCCAGCAGCTTAGTGACAGCCTATGGTGGCTACACCTTC.

The chain has TRBV7-2 and TRBJ1-3; tentatively, D is TRBD1 (6 bases). With 5 bases removed from V and 0 bases from J, the gap between germline ends came to 14 bases. CDR3 length: 16 amino acids. Germline values: CDR1 SGHTA, CDR2 FQGNSA. CDR3 sequence: CASSPQTGFSGNTIYF. For the CDR3, the DNA is TGTGCCAGCAGCCCGCAGACAGGATTCTCTGGAAACACCATATATTTT.

V is TRBV11-2 and J is TRBJ1-2, with unresolved D. Trimming left V 3 bases short and J 9 bases short, with 8 bases between. Germline CDR1 SGHAT, CDR2 FQNNGV. This CDR3 contains 11 residues. This chain's CDR3 is CASSLGGRYTF. CDR3 sequence (DNA): TGTGCCAGCAGCTTGGGAGGACGCTACACCTTC.